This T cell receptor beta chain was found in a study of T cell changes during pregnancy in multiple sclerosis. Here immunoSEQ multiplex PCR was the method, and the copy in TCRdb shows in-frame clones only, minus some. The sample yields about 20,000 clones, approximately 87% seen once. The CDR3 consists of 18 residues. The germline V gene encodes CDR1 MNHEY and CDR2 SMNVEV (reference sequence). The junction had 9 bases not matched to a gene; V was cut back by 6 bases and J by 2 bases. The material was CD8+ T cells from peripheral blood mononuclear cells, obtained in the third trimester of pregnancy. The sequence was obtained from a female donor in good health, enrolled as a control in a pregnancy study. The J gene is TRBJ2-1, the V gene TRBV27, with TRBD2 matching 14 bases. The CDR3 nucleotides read TGTGCCAGCAGGGCCGGGACTAGCGGGGGCCAAACCTACAATGAGCAGTTCTTC. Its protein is CASRAGTSGGQTYNEQFF.